This T cell receptor beta chain was sequenced for a study of T cell responses to AZD1222 COVID-19 vaccine. TCRdb's copy holds only in-frame clones and misses some; the assay was immunoSEQ multiplex PCR. The sample has more than 95,000 clones, roughly 90% seen once. Comments on this clone: Its matching antigen is unknown.

V was clipped by 4 bases and J by 5 bases; unmatched bases: 7. Germline values: CDR1 SGHNT, CDR2 YYREEE (reference sequence). The CDR3 runs to 14 residues. The study's findings and limits: Two doses of AZD1222 preceded a rise in Spike-specific TCR breadth and depth.

This receptor was obtained from an adult in good health. Sequenced material: peripheral blood, taken on day 0 of MenACWY control vaccination. The V gene is TRBV5-4, the J gene TRBJ1-1; the match to TRBD1 covers 8 bases. The CDR3 protein is CASSVGQVWTEAFF. In DNA, the CDR3 is TGTGCCAGCAGCGTGGGACAGGTGTGGACTGAAGCTTTCTTT. The full variable domain, completed using reference TRBV5-4 and TRBJ1-1, is ETGVTQSPTHLIKTRGQQVTLRCSSQSGHNTVSWYQQALGQGPQFIFQYYREEENGRGNFPPRFSGLQFPNYSSELNVNALELDDSALYLCASSVGQVWTEAFFGQGTRLTVV.